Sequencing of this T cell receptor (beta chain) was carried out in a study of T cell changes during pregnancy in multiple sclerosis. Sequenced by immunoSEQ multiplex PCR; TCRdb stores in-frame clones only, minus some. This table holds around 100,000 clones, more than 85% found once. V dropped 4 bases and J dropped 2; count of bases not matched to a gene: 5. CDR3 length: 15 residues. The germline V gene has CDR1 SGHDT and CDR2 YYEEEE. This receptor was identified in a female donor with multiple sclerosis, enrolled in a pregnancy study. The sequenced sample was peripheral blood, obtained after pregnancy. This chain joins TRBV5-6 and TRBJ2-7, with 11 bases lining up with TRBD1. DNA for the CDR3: TGTGCCAGCAGCCCAGGGACAGGGGGTACCTACGAGCAGTACTTC. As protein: CASSPGTGGTYEQYF.